The source of this T cell receptor (beta chain) is a study of T-cell memory formation after mild COVID-19. At the level of the study: Largely, TCR clusters stayed within a single donor. Study-wide points: Researchers found some responding clones in pre-infection memory, a sign that cross-reactive memory joined. A second wave of clones peaked on day 37, and their SARS-CoV-2 specificity went unconfirmed.

To note about this clonotype: The antigen is undetermined.

Each CDR3 protein gets one entry after TCRdb re-called the 5' RACE reads with MiXCR. This sample yields hundreds of thousands of distinct CDR3 sequences, of which 20% to 25% are seen a single time; around 7.7% belongs to the top ten. The CDR3 totals 17 residues. Germline assignment: CDR1 MNHEY and CDR2 SVGAGI. V shed 2 bases and J 5 bases; nucleotides not matched to a gene: 12. Source material: PBMCs or a T cell subset sorted from them (not recorded which). V gene TRBV6-5 combines with J gene TRBJ2-3; 8 bases align to TRBD2. The sequence derives from an adult woman who had mild COVID-19 (a few samples of this study predate the infection). Cell type and time point are not known. CDR3 in amino acids: CASSYEPSRGVEDTQYF. The CDR3 bases are TGTGCCAGCAGTTACGAACCGTCGCGGGGGGTAGAAGATACGCAGTATTTT.